This T cell receptor (beta chain) was recovered during a study of T cells in localized non-small cell lung cancer. The study, taken as a whole, reports: Uninvolved adjacent lung showed peak T cell clonality, exceeding tumor. Median detection of top 100 tumor clones in adjacent lung was 57 clones. Because researchers sequenced only one region of the tumor, heterogeneity is still possible.

On this clone itself: Its antigen is still unknown.

Neighbouring lung, lacking atypia, was collected no less than 2 cm away from the tumor margin. Sequenced by immunoSEQ multiplex PCR; TCRdb stores in-frame clones only, minus some. The table lists some 2,500 clones, 25% of them singletons. CDR1 and CDR2 from the germline V gene are LNHDA and SQIVND (reference sequence). The CDR3 runs 17 residues. V was pared by 1 base and J by 7 bases, with 10 bases of the junction left unmatched. This specimen was normal lung tissue next to the tumor, taken before any cancer treatment. The chain combines TRBV19 with TRBJ2-1; 10 nucleotides agree with TRBD2. The origin of this receptor is a man aged 40-75 years with stage II squamous cell lung carcinoma. The CDR3 DNA sequence: TGTGCCAGTAGTATAGGGACACTAGCGGGAAATGATAATGAGCAGTTCTTC. Its protein is CASSIGTLAGNDNEQFF.